This TCR beta chain was profiled in a study of T cells in women clearing cervical HPV infection. Study summary: With HLA typing for only a few women, HLA confounding remains possible.

The V and J ends lost 6 bases and 4 bases, in that order; junction bases with no gene match: 14. From germline, CDR1 is DFQATT and CDR2 SNEGSKA (reference sequence). The CDR3 is 15 amino acids. Concerning this clone: The CDR3 goes on 3 residues after the read ends, and that part is filled in from the germline J gene.

Repertoires were generated with immunoSEQ multiplex PCR, while TCRdb's copy carries only in-frame clones and drops some. This listing includes approximately 40,000 clones. Sequencing input: blood buffy coat. The sequence derives from a woman aged 18-70 years with a cervical HPV16 infection that either progressed to CIN3+ or cleared (not recorded which). This chain links TRBV20-1 with TRBJ2-5; 7 bases match TRBD1. The CDR3 loop is CSAAWGKGAGETQYF. Partial CDR3 DNA: TGCAGTGCCGCGTGGGGTAAGGGGGCGGGAGAGACC.